This T cell receptor beta chain was sequenced for a study of beta chain features in type 1 diabetes. Study conclusions and caveats: Naive, central memory and Treg TCRB repertoires seemed to resemble each other more closely in patients than they did in healthy donors.

This clone was picked up a small number of times. Its target is not known. Every isolated RNA sample was fully reverse transcribed, so sequencing captured expressed TCRB transcripts. Sequencing used immunoSEQ multiplex PCR; TCRdb keeps in-frame clones, though not all of them. The sample carries hundreds of thousands of clones, around 68% recorded once. Germline V gene data show CDR1 as LGHNT and CDR2 as FRNRAP. The CDR3 runs to 12 residues. V lost 6 bases to trimming and J lost 7 bases, with 9 bases between them. The gene calls are TRBV12-5 and TRBJ2-2; no firm D call. This clonotype originated in a man younger than 40 in good health. Sequenced material: naive CD4+ T cells from blood. For the CDR3, the DNA is TGTGCTAGTGGAATAGATGTCGGGGAGCTGTTTTTT. Translated: CASGIDVGELFF. The variable domain in full, completed from reference TRBV12-5 and TRBJ2-2, reads DARVTQTPRHKVTEMGQEVTMRCQPILGHNTVFWYRQTMMQGLELLAYFRNRAPLDDSGMPKDRFSAEMPDATLATLKIQPSEPRDSAVYFCASGIDVGELFFGEGSRLTVL.